The entry below gives a single T cell receptor (beta chain) sequence along with its context. This entry is derived from a study of T cell changes during pregnancy in multiple sclerosis. Data came from immunoSEQ multiplex PCR; TCRdb stores just in-frame clones and leaves some out. The sample records tens of thousands of clones, about 92% being singletons. This CDR3 has 18 amino acids. CDR1 is SEHNR and CDR2 is FQNEAQ in the germline V gene (reference sequence). V was pared by 3 bases and J by 1 base, with 12 bases of the junction left unmatched. The gene calls are TRBV7-9 and TRBJ2-3; 8 nucleotides align to TRBD2. This clonotype originated in a female donor with multiple sclerosis, enrolled in a pregnancy study. This material consisted of CD8+ T cells from peripheral blood mononuclear cells, taken before pregnancy. CDR3 DNA sequence: TGTGCCAGCAGCTTTGTGCGGGGCGGGGGGCCTCGCACAGATACGCAGTATTTT. Protein: CASSFVRGGGPRTDTQYF.